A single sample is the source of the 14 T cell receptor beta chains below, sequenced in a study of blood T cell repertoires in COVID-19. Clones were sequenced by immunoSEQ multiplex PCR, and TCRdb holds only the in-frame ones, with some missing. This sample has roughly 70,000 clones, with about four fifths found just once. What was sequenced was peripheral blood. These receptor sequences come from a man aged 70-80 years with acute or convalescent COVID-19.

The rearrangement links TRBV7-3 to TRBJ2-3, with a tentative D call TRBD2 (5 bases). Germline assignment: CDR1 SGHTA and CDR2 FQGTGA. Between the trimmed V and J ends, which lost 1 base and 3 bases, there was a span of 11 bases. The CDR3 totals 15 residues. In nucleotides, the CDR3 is TGTGCCAGCAGCTTAAATTCGGGCGGGACAGATACGCAGTATTTT. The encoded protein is CASSLNSGGTDTQYF. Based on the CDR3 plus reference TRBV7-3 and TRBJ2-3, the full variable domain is GAGVSQTPSNKVTEKGKYVELRCDPISGHTALYWYRQSLGQGPEFLIYFQGTGAADDSGLPNDRFFAVRPEGSVSTLKIQRTERGDSAVYLCASSLNSGGTDTQYFGPGTRLTVL.

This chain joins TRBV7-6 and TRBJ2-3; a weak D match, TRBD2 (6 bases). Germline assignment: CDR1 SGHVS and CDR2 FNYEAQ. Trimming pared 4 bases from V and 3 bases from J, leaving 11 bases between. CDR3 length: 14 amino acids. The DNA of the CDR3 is TGTGCCAGCAGCTCGGACTACGGGACAGATACGCAGTATTTT. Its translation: CASSSDYGTDTQYF.

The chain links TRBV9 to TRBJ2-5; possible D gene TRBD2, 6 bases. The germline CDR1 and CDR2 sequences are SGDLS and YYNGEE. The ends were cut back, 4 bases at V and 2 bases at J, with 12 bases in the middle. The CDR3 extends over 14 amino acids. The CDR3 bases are TGTGCCAGCAGCCCGGGGACTTTACAAGAGACCCAGTACTTC. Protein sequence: CASSPGTLQETQYF.

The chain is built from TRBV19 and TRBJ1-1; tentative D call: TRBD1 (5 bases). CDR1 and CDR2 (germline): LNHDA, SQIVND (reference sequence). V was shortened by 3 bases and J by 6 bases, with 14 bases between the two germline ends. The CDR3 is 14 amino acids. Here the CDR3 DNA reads TGTGCCAGTAGTATCAGGGTGGGGTACGCTGAAGCTTTCTTT. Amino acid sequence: CASSIRVGYAEAFF.

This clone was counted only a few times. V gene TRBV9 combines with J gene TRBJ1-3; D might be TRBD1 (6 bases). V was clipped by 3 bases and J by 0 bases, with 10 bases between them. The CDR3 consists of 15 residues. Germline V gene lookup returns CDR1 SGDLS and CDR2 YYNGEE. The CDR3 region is CASSETGSSGNTIYF. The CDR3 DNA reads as TGTGCCAGCAGCGAAACAGGGAGCTCTGGAAACACCATATATTTT.

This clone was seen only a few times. CDR3 region: CASSLRLAGVVDTQYF. Written as DNA, the CDR3 is TGTGCCAGCAGCCTAAGACTAGCGGGAGTGGTAGATACGCAGTATTTT. The chain is built from TRBV5-4 and TRBJ2-3; 12 bases line up with TRBD2. There are 16 residues in the CDR3. Per the germline V gene, CDR1 is SGHNT and CDR2 is YYREEE (reference sequence). J gave up 5 bases and V 4 bases, and 8 bases lay outside the gene matches.

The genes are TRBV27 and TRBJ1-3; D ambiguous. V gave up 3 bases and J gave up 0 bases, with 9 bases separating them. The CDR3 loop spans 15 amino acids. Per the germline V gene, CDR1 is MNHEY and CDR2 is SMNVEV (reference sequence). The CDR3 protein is CASSLGQSSGNTIYF. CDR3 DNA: TGTGCCAGCAGTTTGGGCCAGAGCTCTGGAAACACCATATATTTT.

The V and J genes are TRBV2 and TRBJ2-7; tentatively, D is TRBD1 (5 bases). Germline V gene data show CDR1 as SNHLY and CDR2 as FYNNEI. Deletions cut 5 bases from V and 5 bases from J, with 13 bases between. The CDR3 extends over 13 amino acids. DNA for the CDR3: TGTGCCAGCAGTCCGCAGGGCAGCCACGAGCAGTACTTC. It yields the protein CASSPQGSHEQYF. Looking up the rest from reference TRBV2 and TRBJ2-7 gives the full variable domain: EPEVTQTPSHQVTQMGQEVILRCVPISNHLYFYWYRQILGQKVEFLVSFYNNEISEKSEIFDDQFSVERPDGSNFTLKIRSTKLEDSAMYFCASSPQGSHEQYFGPGTRLTVT.

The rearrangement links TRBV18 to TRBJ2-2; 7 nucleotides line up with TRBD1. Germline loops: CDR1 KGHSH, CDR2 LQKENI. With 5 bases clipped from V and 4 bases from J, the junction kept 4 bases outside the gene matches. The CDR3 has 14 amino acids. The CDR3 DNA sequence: TGTGCCAGCTCAGAACAGGGGAGCACCGGGGAGCTGTTTTTT. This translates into CASSEQGSTGELFF. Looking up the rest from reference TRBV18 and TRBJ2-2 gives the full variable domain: NAGVMQNPRHLVRRRGQEARLRCSPMKGHSHVYWYRQLPEEGLKFMVYLQKENIIDESGMPKERFSAEFPKEGPSILRIQQVVRGDSAAYFCASSEQGSTGELFFGEGSRLTVL.

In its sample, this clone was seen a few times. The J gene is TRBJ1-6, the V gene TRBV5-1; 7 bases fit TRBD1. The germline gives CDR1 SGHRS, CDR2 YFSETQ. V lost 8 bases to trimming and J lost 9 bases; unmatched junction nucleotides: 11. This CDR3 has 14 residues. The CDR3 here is CASSQGGAFSPLHF. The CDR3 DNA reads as TGCGCCAGTTCCCAGGGGGGCGCGTTTTCACCCCTCCACTTT.

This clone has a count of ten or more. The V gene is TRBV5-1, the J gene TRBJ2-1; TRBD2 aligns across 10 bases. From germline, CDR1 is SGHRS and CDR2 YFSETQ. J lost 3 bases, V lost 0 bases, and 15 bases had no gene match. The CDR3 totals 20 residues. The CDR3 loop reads CASSLGPAYLAGAGYNEQFF. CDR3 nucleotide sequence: TGCGCCAGCAGCTTGGGCCCAGCTTACCTAGCGGGAGCAGGCTACAATGAGCAGTTCTTC.

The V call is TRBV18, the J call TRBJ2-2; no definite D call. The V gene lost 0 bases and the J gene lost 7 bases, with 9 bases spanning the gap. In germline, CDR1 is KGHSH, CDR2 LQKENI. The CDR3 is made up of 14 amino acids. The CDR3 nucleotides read TGTGCCAGCTCACCACCGGTCGGAGTCGGGGAGCTGTTTTTT. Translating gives CASSPPVGVGELFF.

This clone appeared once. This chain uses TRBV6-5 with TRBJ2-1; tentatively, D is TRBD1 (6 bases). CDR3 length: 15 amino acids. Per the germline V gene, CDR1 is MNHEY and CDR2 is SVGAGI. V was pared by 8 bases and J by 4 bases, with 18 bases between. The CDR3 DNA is TGTGCCAGCGGCGGAGCAGGGGTCAGTTACAATGAGCAGTTCTTC. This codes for CASGGAGVSYNEQFF.

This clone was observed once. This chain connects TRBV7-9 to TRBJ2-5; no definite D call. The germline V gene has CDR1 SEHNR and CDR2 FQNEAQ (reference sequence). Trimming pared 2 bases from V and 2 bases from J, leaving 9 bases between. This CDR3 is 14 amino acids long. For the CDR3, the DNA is TGTGCCAGCAGCTTACAACCGCGGCAAGAGACCCAGTACTTC. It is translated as CASSLQPRQETQYF. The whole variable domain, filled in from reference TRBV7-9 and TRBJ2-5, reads DTGVSQNPRHKITKRGQNVTFRCDPISEHNRLYWYRQTLGQGPEFLTYFQNEAQLEKSRLLSDRFSAERPKGSFSTLEIQRTEQGDSAMYLCASSLQPRQETQYFGPGTRLLVL.